This entry features one T cell receptor beta chain sequence. The junction and the germline gene differ at one end; a read error may be behind it. These data are taken from a study of blood T cells in healthy people across ages. A second PCR of roughly 7 to 11 cycles used a sample-barcoded 5' primer and a J-beta primer mix. Each cDNA molecule received a tag from a template-switch adaptor that had 12 random nucleotides. TCRdb redid the calling of the 5' RACE reads with MiXCR, one entry per CDR3 protein. The sample holds roughly 2 million distinct CDR3 sequences, approximately 50% seen once. This TCR was sampled from a woman aged 40 to 49 in good health. Sequences were obtained from blood.

The CDR3 sequence is CASSAPAPADTQYF. CDR3 DNA: TGTGCCAGCTCAGCACCGGCCCCCGCAGATACGCAGTATTTT. The rearrangement links TRBV18 to TRBJ2-3; D is unclear. The CDR3 runs 14 residues. Per germline, CDR1 KGHSH and CDR2 LQKENI.